Reported below is one T cell receptor beta chain. The CDR3 loop spans 15 amino acids. Germline CDR1 is MGHRA and CDR2 is YSYEKL. Trimming cost V 3 bases and J 7 bases; bases outside gene matches: 7. This specimen belongs to a study of control samples from healthy donors and cancer patients. Clones were read by immunoSEQ multiplex PCR, and TCRdb kept only the in-frame ones, dropping some. The sample holds over 65,000 clones, roughly nine tenths seen once. J is TRBJ1-4 and V is TRBV4-1; 8 bases match TRBD1. Sequencing was done on a sample of PBMCs. This clonotype originated in a woman aged 50 to 60 with colorectal cancer. Here the CDR3 DNA reads TGCGCCAGCAGCCAGACGACAGGGGCGGGTGAAAAACTGTTTTTT. It yields the protein CASSQTTGAGEKLFF.